A single sample is the source of the 27 T cell receptor beta chains below, sequenced in a study of shared clonotypes between healthy human individuals. Clones were sequenced by immunoSEQ multiplex PCR, and TCRdb holds only the in-frame ones, with some missing. The top ten clones hold 0.1% to 0.15% of a sample with 2 million to 2.5 million clones, about 94% of them seen once. Sequenced: naive CD4+ T cells sorted from blood. Specified subset: CD45RA+ positively selected. Every receptor here comes from a man younger than 35 in good health.

V is TRBV5-1 and J is TRBJ2-7, with 10 bases identical to TRBD2. The CDR3 has 14 residues. Germline V gene data show CDR1 as SGHRS and CDR2 as YFSETQ. Trimming cost V 5 bases and J 2 bases; bases outside gene matches: 4. CDR3 nucleotide sequence: TGCGCCAGCAGGGAAACTAGCGGGACCTACGAGCAGTACTTC. The encoded protein is CASRETSGTYEQYF.

J is TRBJ2-7 and V is TRBV18; D call uncertain. V dropped 3 bases and J dropped 2 bases, with 8 bases sitting between them. CDR3 size: 13 residues. Germline lookup yields CDR1 KGHSH and CDR2 LQKENI. The CDR3 sequence: CASSPYTTYEQYF. CDR3 DNA: TGTGCCAGCTCACCGTACACGACCTACGAGCAGTACTTC.

The rearrangement joins TRBV25-1 to TRBJ1-2; D is unclear. This CDR3 has 15 residues. CDR1 MGHDK and CDR2 SYGVNS come from the germline V gene. With 3 bases removed from V and 6 bases from J, the gap between germline ends came to 17 bases. The chain's CDR3 is CASSDLGSLGNGYTF. CDR3 nucleotide sequence: TGTGCCAGCAGTGATTTGGGTTCGCTTGGAAATGGCTACACCTTC.

This rearrangement joins TRBV6-6 to TRBJ2-5, with no clear D. The CDR3 runs to 16 residues. Trimming left V 0 bases short and J 3 bases short, with 14 bases between. Germline V gives CDR1 MNHNY, CDR2 SVGAGI (reference sequence). CDR3 nucleotides: TGTGCCAGCAGTTACTCCGGCGGCAGTCAAAAAGAGACCCAGTACTTC. Residues: CASSYSGGSQKETQYF.

The genes are TRBV10-3 and TRBJ2-5, with no clear D. The CDR3 contains 13 residues. With 5 bases removed from V and 5 bases from J, the gap between germline ends came to 12 bases. The germline gives CDR1 ENHRY, CDR2 SYGVKD. The CDR3 sequence: CAISPGLGETQYF. The CDR3 DNA is TGTGCCATCAGTCCCGGGTTGGGGGAGACCCAGTACTTC.

The CDR3 DNA reads as TGTGCCAGCAGAGAACAGGGACCGTATGGCTACACCTTC. This encodes CASREQGPYGYTF. The rearrangement links TRBV28 to TRBJ1-2, with D possibly TRBD1 on 6 matching bases. This CDR3 spans 13 amino acids. The germline V gene has CDR1 MDHEN and CDR2 SYDVKM. V lost 6 bases and J 5 bases, leaving 13 bases between the germline ends.

The genes are TRBV11-2 and TRBJ2-5, with 7 bases identical to TRBD2. Trimming at V came to 3 bases and at J to 5 bases, leaving 6 bases not matched to a gene. CDR3 length: 14 residues. From germline, CDR1 is SGHAT and CDR2 FQNNGV. CDR3 sequence: CASSFSGPRETQYF. The CDR3 nucleotides are TGTGCCAGCAGCTTTAGCGGGCCTAGGGAGACCCAGTACTTC.

The chain links TRBV10-3 to TRBJ2-7; 10 nucleotides match TRBD1. Trimming took 9 bases from V and 2 from J; bases not matched to a gene: 7. Germline V gene lookup returns CDR1 ENHRY and CDR2 SYGVKD. The CDR3 extends over 14 amino acids. CDR3: CAIGPGQGTYEQYF. CDR3 bases: TGTGCCATAGGTCCGGGACAGGGGACCTACGAGCAGTACTTC.

The chain carries TRBV5-4 and TRBJ1-1, with unresolved D. The CDR3 loop spans 12 amino acids. The V gene lost 4 bases and the J gene lost 0 bases, with 4 bases spanning the gap. Germline V gene data show CDR1 as SGHNT and CDR2 as YYREEE (reference sequence). In nucleotides, the CDR3 is TGTGCCAGCAGCCCGCTGAACACTGAAGCTTTCTTT. Translated: CASSPLNTEAFF.

The J gene is TRBJ1-1, the V gene TRBV6-1; 7 bases are a match to TRBD1. V gave up 1 base and J gave up 12 bases; unmatched junction bases: 5. There are 12 residues in the CDR3. The V gene's germline CDR1 is MNHNS and CDR2 SASEGT. DNA for the CDR3: TGTGCCAGCAGTGAAGTAAGGGGGCGGACTTTCTTT. This codes for CASSEVRGRTFF.

The chain links TRBV7-2 to TRBJ1-1; TRBD1 aligns across 8 bases. The CDR3 runs 16 residues. V was pared by 0 bases and J by 2 bases, with 5 bases of the junction left unmatched. Germline V gene lookup returns CDR1 SGHTA and CDR2 FQGNSA. The CDR3 loop is CASSLARGQGNTEAFF. CDR3 bases: TGTGCCAGCAGCTTAGCGAGAGGACAGGGAAACACTGAAGCTTTCTTT. Looking up the rest from reference TRBV7-2 and TRBJ1-1 gives the full variable domain: GAGVSQSPSNKVTEKGKDVELRCDPISGHTALYWYRQSLGQGLEFLIYFQGNSAPDKSGLPSDRFSAERTGGSVSTLTIQRTQQEDSAVYLCASSLARGQGNTEAFFGQGTRLTVV.

The rearrangement joins TRBV11-2 to TRBJ2-7; no firm D call. The V gene lost 7 bases and the J gene lost 1 base, with 17 bases spanning the gap. Germline V gene lookup returns CDR1 SGHAT and CDR2 FQNNGV. The CDR3 is 15 residues long. The CDR3 DNA follows: TGTGCCAGCAACGCCCTCGGACGCCTATCCTACGAGCAGTACTTC. Protein: CASNALGRLSYEQYF.

The chain combines TRBV2 with TRBJ2-1; 9 bases fit TRBD1. V lost 1 base, J lost 7 bases, and 2 bases stayed unmatched. This CDR3 is built from 14 residues. Germline V lookup: CDR1 SNHLY, CDR2 FYNNEI. The CDR3 here is CASSEVGQGNEQFF. The CDR3, as DNA: TGTGCCAGCAGTGAAGTCGGACAGGGGAATGAGCAGTTCTTC.

The chain uses TRBV25-1 and TRBJ2-7, with a weak D call TRBD2 (6 bases). This CDR3 is 14 amino acids long. Trimming cost V 4 bases and J 0 bases, with 10 bases left between them. Germline V gene sequence: CDR1 MGHDK, CDR2 SYGVNS. This CDR3 is CASSAPGLSYEQYF. CDR3 nucleotides: TGTGCCAGCAGTGCCCCGGGACTCTCCTACGAGCAGTACTTC.

The chain employs TRBV7-6 and TRBJ2-2, with D possibly matching TRBD2 (5 bases). Germline CDR1 is SGHVS and CDR2 is FNYEAQ. The CDR3 has 16 residues. The V and J ends lost 4 bases and 3 bases respectively, with 15 bases between them. CDR3 sequence (DNA): TGTGCCAGCAGCTCCTCTTGGAGGATAGACACCGGGGAGCTGTTTTTT. Encoded protein: CASSSSWRIDTGELFF.

This rearrangement joins TRBV30 to TRBJ1-3, with D possibly TRBD1 on 5 matching bases. V shed 1 base and J shed 2 bases, with 15 bases lying between them. Germline CDR1 is GTSNPN and CDR2 is SVGIG (reference sequence). The length of the CDR3 is 16 residues. In nucleotides, the CDR3 is TGTGCCTGGAGTGCGTCCCCCGGGACCGCTGGAAACACCATATATTTT. Its translation is CAWSASPGTAGNTIYF.

Turning to this clone: Other DNA variants within this sample encode the same CDR3. This rearrangement joins TRBV20-1 to TRBJ2-3; D is uncertain. The CDR3 runs to 11 residues. Between the trimmed V and J ends, which lost 1 base and 5 bases, there was a span of 4 bases. Looked up from germline, CDR1 is DFQATT and CDR2 is SNEGSKA (reference sequence). For the CDR3, the DNA is TGCAGTGCTAGAGTGAGAGATACGCAGTATTTT. Residues: CSARVRDTQYF.

This chain links TRBV19 with TRBJ2-2; no definite D call. Germline-derived CDR1 and CDR2 are LNHDA and SQIVND (reference sequence). The CDR3 has 13 residues. V was pared by 7 bases and J by 2 bases, with 8 bases between. The CDR3 DNA follows: TGTGCCAGTACGAGTTTAAACACCGGGGAGCTGTTTTTT. The encoded protein is CASTSLNTGELFF. The full variable domain, in which reference TRBV19 and TRBJ2-2 provide the parts outside the CDR3, is DGGITQSPKYLFRKEGQNVTLSCEQNLNHDAMYWYRQDPGQGLRLIYYSQIVNDFQKGDIAEGYSVSREKKESFPLTVTSAQKNPTAFYLCASTSLNTGELFFGEGSRLTVL.

Concerning this clone: This CDR3 is also generated by other DNA sequences in the sample. The chain employs TRBV5-1 and TRBJ2-3; TRBD2 aligns across 7 bases. CDR1 and CDR2 (germline): SGHRS, YFSETQ. The trim removed 0 bases at V and 1 base at J, leaving 2 bases unmatched. This CDR3 is built from 15 residues. The CDR3 DNA follows: TGCGCCAGCAGCTTGGCTAGCGGAGGCACAGATACGCAGTATTTT. The encoded protein is CASSLASGGTDTQYF.

V usage is TRBV6-5 and J usage is TRBJ2-7; 7 bases align to TRBD1. The junction had 9 bases not matched to a gene; V was cut back by 10 bases and J by 0 bases. Germline V gene sequence: CDR1 MNHEY, CDR2 SVGAGI. This CDR3 comprises 14 residues. This CDR3 is CATSGQWTSYEQYF. The CDR3 bases are TGTGCCACCTCGGGACAGTGGACCTCCTACGAGCAGTACTTC.

This chain joins TRBV5-6 and TRBJ1-6; 8 bases fit TRBD1. The V gene's germline CDR1 is SGHDT and CDR2 YYEEEE. V lost 0 bases, J lost 4 bases, and 6 bases stayed unmatched. This CDR3 contains 17 residues. The CDR3 nucleotides read TGTGCCAGCAGCTTGGCCCGGACAGGGACATATAATTCACCCCTCCACTTT. As protein: CASSLARTGTYNSPLHF.

The chain joins TRBV5-1 to TRBJ2-7; TRBD1 might be the D (5 bases). The CDR3 extends over 14 amino acids. Trimming cost V 6 bases and J 4 bases, with 17 bases left between them. Germline V gene data show CDR1 as SGHRS and CDR2 as YFSETQ. The CDR3 loop is CASKDVTANYEQYF. CDR3 nucleotide sequence: TGCGCCAGCAAGGATGTGACAGCTAATTACGAGCAGTACTTC.

This chain uses TRBV6-5 with TRBJ2-2, with 7 positions matching TRBD1. This CDR3 is 14 amino acids long. CDR1 MNHEY and CDR2 SVGAGI come from the germline V gene. The V gene end was trimmed by 8 bases and the J gene end by 1 base; junction bases not matched to a gene: 4. CDR3 amino acids: CASLRTGNTGELFF. DNA of the CDR3: TGTGCCAGCTTAAGGACAGGGAACACCGGGGAGCTGTTTTTT.

Regarding this clone: Within the sample, other DNA sequences also encode this same CDR3. V is TRBV18 and J is TRBJ2-3, with TRBD2 as a possible D gene (5 bases). This CDR3 comprises 13 residues. Trimming stripped 0 bases from V and 6 bases from J, with 7 bases between. Per the germline V gene, CDR1 is KGHSH and CDR2 is LQKENI. The CDR3 coding sequence is TGTGCCAGCTCACCACCCGGGGTCGATACGCAGTATTTT. Translated: CASSPPGVDTQYF.

This rearrangement joins TRBV10-2 to TRBJ1-2; D is unclear. Germline lookup yields CDR1 WSHSY and CDR2 SAAADI. The CDR3 covers 13 residues. V gave up 2 bases and J gave up 3 bases, with 7 bases separating them. The DNA for the CDR3 is TGCGCCAGCAGTGAGATCGGGGACTATGGCTACACCTTC. Its protein is CASSEIGDYGYTF.

This clone has only one observation. J is TRBJ2-1 and V is TRBV6-6; 9 bases are shared with TRBD1. V lost 7 bases to trimming and J lost 3 bases; unmatched junction nucleotides: 7. CDR3 size: 15 residues. The V gene's germline CDR1 is MNHNY and CDR2 SVGAGI (reference sequence). The CDR3: CASIPGQGVYNEQFF. As DNA, the CDR3 is TGTGCCAGCATTCCGGGACAGGGCGTCTACAATGAGCAGTTCTTC.

The chain couples TRBV30 to TRBJ1-1; the D is unclear. CDR1 GTSNPN and CDR2 SVGIG come from the germline V gene (reference sequence). The V end lost 0 bases, the J end lost 4 bases, and 9 bases lay between the germline ends. The CDR3 runs 13 residues. In nucleotides, the CDR3 is TGTGCCTGGAGTGTAGGCGTGGTCACTGAAGCTTTCTTT. It codes for CAWSVGVVTEAFF.